The clone carrying this TCR beta chain was detected ten times or more. Its antigen is undetermined. Scientists made TCR beta libraries using quantitative 5'-RACE with molecular barcodes. In TCRdb, the 5' RACE reads were re-called with MiXCR into one record per CDR3 protein. The data show 450,000 to 550,000 distinct CDR3 sequences, roughly 5% seen once. The length of the CDR3 is 13 residues. Germline V CDR1 and CDR2: MNHEY, SMNVEV (reference sequence). Trimming cost V 1 base and J 3 bases, with 7 bases left between them. This entry is derived from a study of CD8 T cells in ankylosing spondylitis. General study points: Earlier literature documents some of the motif variants in reactive arthritis synovial fluid and blood. The study identified a TCR beta motif of under ten highly homologous variants that appeared characteristic of ankylosing spondylitis blood.

Input material: blood, either unsorted or a sorted T cell fraction (not recorded which). The receptor was derived from a male donor with ankylosing spondylitis. The chain combines TRBV27 with TRBJ2-7; D unresolved. CDR3 in amino acids: CASSLYPFYEQYF. DNA for the CDR3: TGTGCCAGCAGTTTATACCCTTTCTACGAGCAGTACTTC.